What follows are 6 T cell receptor beta chains derived from one specimen sequenced in a study of naive and memory T cell subsets. Two oligonucleotides, mixed equimolar, formed the beta constant-region primer covering TRBC1 and TRBC2. TCRdb processed the UMI-ligation and nested PCR reads anew with MiXCR; each CDR3 protein has one entry. The sample contains around 40,000 distinct CDR3 sequences, 13% of which appear only once. Source material: effector memory CD4+ T cells from blood. Subset reported: effector memory, CD45RA- CD27-. All receptors derive from a human donor in good health.

The chain links TRBV2 to TRBJ1-1; D possibly corresponds to TRBD1 (6 bases). Germline loops: CDR1 SNHLY, CDR2 FYNNEI. The V and J ends lost 8 bases and 1 base respectively, with 17 bases between them. CDR3 length equals 15 residues. The CDR3 here is CASCIGGNRNTEAFF. The DNA of the CDR3 is TGTGCCAGCTGCATAGGGGGTAATCGGAACACTGAAGCTTTCTTT.

The CDR3 reads CASSSGLLVSEQYF. CDR3 nucleotides: TGTGCCAGCAGTTCGGGACTCCTCGTCTCCGAGCAGTACTTC. This chain connects TRBV6-5 to TRBJ2-7; perhaps TRBD2 as D (6 bases). Trimming left V 4 bases short and J 6 bases short, with 16 bases between. The germline gives CDR1 MNHEY, CDR2 SVGAGI. This CDR3 is 14 amino acids long.

This clonotype showed up just a few times. This chain connects TRBV20-1 to TRBJ2-2; weak D call: TRBD1 (6 bases). This CDR3 region has 16 residues. Germline-derived CDR1 and CDR2 are DFQATT and SNEGSKA (reference sequence). Trimming shortened V by 0 bases and J by 0 bases, and 11 bases separated the two germline ends. CDR3 in DNA: TGCAGTGCTAGAGATCAGGGGACGGCGAACACCGGGGAGCTGTTTTTT. It translates to CSARDQGTANTGELFF.

In its sample, this clonotype ranks as medium-sized. The chain is built from TRBV29-1 and TRBJ2-3; D might be TRBD1 (6 bases). Trimming removed 4 bases from V and 4 bases from J, with 12 bases in between. Germline values: CDR1 SQVTM, CDR2 ANQGSEA. CDR3 length: 13 residues. The CDR3 loop reads CSVGGSGADTQYF. Here the CDR3 DNA reads TGCAGCGTTGGAGGGTCAGGGGCAGATACGCAGTATTTT.

This clonotype was counted between two and nine times. The chain is built from TRBV18 and TRBJ1-5; D is possibly TRBD1 (6 bases). This CDR3 has 15 residues. V lost 2 bases to trimming and J lost 4 bases, with 12 bases between them. The germline V gene has CDR1 KGHSH and CDR2 LQKENI. The CDR3 sequence is CASSPGSGQNQPQHF. In DNA form, the CDR3 reads TGTGCCAGCTCACCAGGATCAGGACAGAATCAGCCCCAGCATTTT.

There are many counts of this clonotype. V and J are TRBV2 and TRBJ2-1; 9 bases line up with TRBD2. The V gene end was trimmed by 6 bases and the J gene end by 5 bases; junction bases not matched to a gene: 8. The germline CDR1 and CDR2 sequences are SNHLY and FYNNEI. The CDR3 runs to 15 residues. CDR3 loop: CASRETSGANNEQFF. DNA of the CDR3: TGTGCCAGCAGGGAGACTAGCGGAGCAAACAATGAGCAGTTCTTC.